This T cell receptor beta chain comes out of a study of a mutant IDH1 vaccine in newly diagnosed glioma. General observations from the study: Pseudoprogression apparently lacked any relation to changes in top peripheral T cell clonotypes.

The assay was immunoSEQ multiplex PCR, and TCRdb's table has in-frame clones only and misses some. The data show roughly 50,000 clones, roughly 84% seen once. Described time point: week 35, safety follow-up. One vaccine dose held 300 ug of mutant IDH1 20-mer peptide and came with topical imiquimod. The length of the CDR3 is 15 residues. After removal of 1 base from V and 2 bases from J, the junction contained 5 bases not matched to a gene. Germline assignment: CDR1 SGHTA and CDR2 FQGNSA. Note on this clone: The antigen is undetermined.

The V and J genes are TRBV7-2 and TRBJ2-7, with TRBD1 matching over 7 bases. The clonotype originates from a man aged 35 to 55 with glioma. The specimen was PBMCs, collected from a glioma patient whose treatment included an IDH1 peptide vaccine. CDR3 sequence: CASSLVFRGTYEQYF. CDR3 nucleotides: TGTGCCAGCAGCTTAGTGTTCAGGGGGACCTACGAGCAGTACTTC.